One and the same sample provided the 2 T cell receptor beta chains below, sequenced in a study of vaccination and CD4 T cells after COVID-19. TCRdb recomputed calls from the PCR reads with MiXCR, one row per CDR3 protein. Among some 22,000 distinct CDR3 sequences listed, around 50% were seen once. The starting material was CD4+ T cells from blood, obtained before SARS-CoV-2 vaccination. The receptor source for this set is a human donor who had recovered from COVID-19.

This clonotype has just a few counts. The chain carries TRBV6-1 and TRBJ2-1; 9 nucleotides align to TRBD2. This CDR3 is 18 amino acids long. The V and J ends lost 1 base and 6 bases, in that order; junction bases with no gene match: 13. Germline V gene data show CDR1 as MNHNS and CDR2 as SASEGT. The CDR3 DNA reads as TGTGCCAGCAGTGAAGGGGGCCTCGGAACTAGCGGGTTCAATGAGCAGTTCTTC. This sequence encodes CASSEGGLGTSGFNEQFF.

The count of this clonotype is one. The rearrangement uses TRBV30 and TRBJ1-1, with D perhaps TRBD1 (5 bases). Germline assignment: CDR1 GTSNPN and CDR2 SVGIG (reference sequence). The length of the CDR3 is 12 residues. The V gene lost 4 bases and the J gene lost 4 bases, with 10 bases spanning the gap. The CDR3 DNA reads TGTGCCTGGATGCGAGACAGCACTGAAGCTTTCTTT. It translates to CAWMRDSTEAFF.